This TCR beta chain was recovered during a study of T cell clonality in common variable immunodeficiency. This CDR3 is built from 15 residues. Trimming at V came to 6 bases and at J to 1 base, leaving 8 bases not matched to a gene. CDR1 is MDHEN, CDR2 SYDVKM, per germline. The protocol was immunoSEQ multiplex PCR, while the TCRdb copy is restricted to in-frame clones and leaves out a portion. The sample yields about 34,000 clones, without any singletons. Study observations and caveats: Common variable immunodeficiency TCR beta sequences reportedly had fewer deletions and N-nucleotide insertions.

Each donor provided roughly 5 to 8 ml of heparinized whole blood. This clone was observed at least ten times. Its matching antigen is unknown. The CDR3 extends 3 residues past the end of the read, so its final part is completed from the germline J gene. The TCR was taken from a person aged 18-69 years in good health. The sequenced sample was peripheral blood mononuclear cells. The rearrangement uses TRBV28 and TRBJ2-7; 8 bases map to TRBD2. Partial CDR3 DNA: TGTGCCAGCAGCTTTGGGACTAGTCCTTCCTACGAG. Translating gives CASSFGTSPSYE. The full-length CDR3 reads as CASSFGTSPSYEQYF.